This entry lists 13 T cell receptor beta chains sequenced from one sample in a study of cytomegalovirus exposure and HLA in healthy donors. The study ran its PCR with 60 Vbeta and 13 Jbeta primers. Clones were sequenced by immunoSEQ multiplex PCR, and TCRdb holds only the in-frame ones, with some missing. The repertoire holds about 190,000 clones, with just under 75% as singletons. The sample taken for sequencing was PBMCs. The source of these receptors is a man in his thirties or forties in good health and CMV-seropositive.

The CDR3 here is CASIPTSGISYEQYF. The CDR3 coding sequence is TGTGCCAGCATACCGACTAGCGGGATCTCCTACGAGCAGTACTTC. This chain connects TRBV6-1 to TRBJ2-7, with 11 bases fitting TRBD2. This CDR3 spans 15 amino acids. Germline-derived CDR1 and CDR2 are MNHNS and SASEGT. V was clipped by 7 bases and J by 0 bases; unmatched bases: 5.

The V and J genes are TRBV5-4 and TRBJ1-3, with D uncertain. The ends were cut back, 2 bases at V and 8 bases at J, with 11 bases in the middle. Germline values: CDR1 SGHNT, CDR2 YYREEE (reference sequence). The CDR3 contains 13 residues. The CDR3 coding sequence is TGTGCCAGCAGCTTAGGCCGGGAGGACACCATATATTTT. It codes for CASSLGREDTIYF.

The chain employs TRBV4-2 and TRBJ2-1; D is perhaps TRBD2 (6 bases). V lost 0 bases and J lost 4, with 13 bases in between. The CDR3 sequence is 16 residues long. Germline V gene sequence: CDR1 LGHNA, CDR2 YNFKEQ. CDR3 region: CASSQEAGGGYNEQFF. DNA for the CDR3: TGTGCCAGCAGCCAAGAAGCCGGGGGTGGGTACAATGAGCAGTTCTTC.

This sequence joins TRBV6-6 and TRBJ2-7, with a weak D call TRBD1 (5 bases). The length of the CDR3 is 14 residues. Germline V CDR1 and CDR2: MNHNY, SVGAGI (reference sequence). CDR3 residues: CAAVNAGRGYEQYF. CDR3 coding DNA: TGTGCAGCAGTTAATGCAGGGCGTGGGTACGAGCAGTACTTC.

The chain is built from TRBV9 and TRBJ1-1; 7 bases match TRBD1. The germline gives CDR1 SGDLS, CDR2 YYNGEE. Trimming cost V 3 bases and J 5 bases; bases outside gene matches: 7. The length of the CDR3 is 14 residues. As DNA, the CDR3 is TGTGCCAGCAGCGCCCAGACAGGGCGGACTGAAGCTTTCTTT. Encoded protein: CASSAQTGRTEAFF.

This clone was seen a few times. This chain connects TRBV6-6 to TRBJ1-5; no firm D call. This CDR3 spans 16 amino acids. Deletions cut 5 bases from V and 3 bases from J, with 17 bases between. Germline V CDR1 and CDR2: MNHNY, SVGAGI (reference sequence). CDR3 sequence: CASSPLPGRLNQPQHF. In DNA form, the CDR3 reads TGTGCCAGCAGTCCCCTCCCTGGCAGGCTCAATCAGCCCCAGCATTTT.

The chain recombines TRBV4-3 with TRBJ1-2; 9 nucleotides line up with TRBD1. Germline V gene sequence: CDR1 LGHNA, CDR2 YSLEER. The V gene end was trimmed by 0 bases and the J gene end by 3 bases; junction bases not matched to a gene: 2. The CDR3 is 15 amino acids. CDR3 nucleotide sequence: TGCGCCAGCAGCCAAGATGGACAGGGGCACTATGGCTACACCTTC. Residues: CASSQDGQGHYGYTF.

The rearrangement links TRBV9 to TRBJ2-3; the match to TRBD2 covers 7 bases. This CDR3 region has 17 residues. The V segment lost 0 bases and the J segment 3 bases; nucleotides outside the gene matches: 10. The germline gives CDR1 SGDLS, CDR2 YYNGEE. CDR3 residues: CASSVDLAGVETDTQYF. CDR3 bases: TGTGCCAGCAGCGTAGATTTGGCGGGAGTAGAAACAGATACGCAGTATTTT.

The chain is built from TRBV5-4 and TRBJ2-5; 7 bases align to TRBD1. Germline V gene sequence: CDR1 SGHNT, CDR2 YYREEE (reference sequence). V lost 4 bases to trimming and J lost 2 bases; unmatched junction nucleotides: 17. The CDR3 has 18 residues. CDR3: CASSLETTLWDSQETQYF. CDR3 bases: TGTGCCAGCAGCCTGGAGACGACCCTCTGGGACAGTCAAGAGACCCAGTACTTC.

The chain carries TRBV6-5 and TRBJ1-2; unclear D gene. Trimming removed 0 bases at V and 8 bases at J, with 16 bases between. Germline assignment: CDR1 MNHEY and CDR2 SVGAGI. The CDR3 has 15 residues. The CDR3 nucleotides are TGTGCCAGCAGTTACTCGAAAGTGACATTTGGGGGCTACACCTTC. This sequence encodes CASSYSKVTFGGYTF.

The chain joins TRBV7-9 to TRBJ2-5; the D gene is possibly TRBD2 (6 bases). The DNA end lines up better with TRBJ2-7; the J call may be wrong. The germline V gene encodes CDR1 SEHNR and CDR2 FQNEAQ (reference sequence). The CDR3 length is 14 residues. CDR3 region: CASSSRESPYEQYF. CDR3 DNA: TGTGCCAGCAGCTCCCGGGAGTCCCCCTACGAGCAGTACTTC.

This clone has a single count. CDR3 in amino acids: CASSLAGSVNEQFF. CDR3 DNA sequence: TGTGCCAGCAGCTTGGCGGGTTCGGTCAATGAGCAGTTCTTC. The chain recombines TRBV9 with TRBJ2-1; maybe TRBD2 (5 bases). Germline V gives CDR1 SGDLS, CDR2 YYNGEE. V lost 4 bases and J lost 6, with 14 bases in between. The CDR3 runs to 14 residues.

CDR3 amino acids: CASSLGTGNQPQHF. CDR3 DNA sequence: TGTGCCAGCAGTCTCGGGACAGGGAATCAGCCCCAGCATTTT. V usage is TRBV27 and J usage is TRBJ1-5, with TRBD1 matching 9 bases. V shed 5 bases and J 4 bases; nucleotides not matched to a gene: 3. Germline loops: CDR1 MNHEY, CDR2 SMNVEV (reference sequence). This CDR3 has 14 residues.